The 26 T cell receptor beta chains presented below share a single source sample, sequenced in a study of blood T cell repertoires in COVID-19. Using immunoSEQ multiplex PCR, the repertoire was profiled, and TCRdb retains in-frame clones only, with some absent. The sample consists of around 300,000 clones, more than 80% of them appearing once. Sample: PBMCs or T cells enriched from blood (not recorded which). The origin of the receptors is a woman aged 18-35 years who had recovered from COVID-19.

The table lists this clone with a count of one. The chain employs TRBV11-2 and TRBJ2-7, with D tentatively TRBD2 (5 bases). V was trimmed by 6 bases and J by 5 bases, leaving 17 bases between them. The CDR3 runs to 14 residues. The V gene's germline CDR1 is SGHAT and CDR2 FQNNGV. CDR3 region: CASSPDPSSHEQYF. The CDR3, as DNA: TGTGCCAGCAGTCCCGACCCCTCTAGCCACGAGCAGTACTTC.

This rearrangement joins TRBV10-2 to TRBJ1-2; possibly TRBD1 for D (6 bases). With 0 bases removed from V and 4 bases from J, the gap between germline ends came to 12 bases. Germline-derived CDR1 and CDR2 are WSHSY and SAAADI. The CDR3 length is 15 residues. The CDR3 DNA reads as TGCGCCAGCAGTGAGTCGGCAGGGGACGGCTATGGCTACACCTTC. This gives the protein CASSESAGDGYGYTF.

This clone has a single count. V and J are TRBV28 and TRBJ2-1; a possible D gene is TRBD1 (6 bases). Germline CDR1 and CDR2: MDHEN and SYDVKM. This CDR3 has 16 residues. Between the trimmed V and J ends, which lost 5 bases and 2 bases, there was a span of 16 bases. For the CDR3, the DNA is TGTGCCAGCAGTCCACCTAACAGGGCGCCCTACAATGAGCAGTTCTTC. Its protein product is CASSPPNRAPYNEQFF.

The chain joins TRBV29-1 to TRBJ1-2; 9 bases are a match to TRBD1. With 4 bases clipped from V and 5 bases from J, the junction kept 8 bases outside the gene matches. CDR1 and CDR2 from the germline V gene are SQVTM and ANQGSEA. The CDR3 extends over 14 amino acids. CDR3 in DNA: TGCAGCGTTGGGACGGGACAGGGCTTATATGGCTACACCTTC. The encoded protein is CSVGTGQGLYGYTF.

V gene TRBV11-2 combines with J gene TRBJ2-2; the match to TRBD2 covers 9 bases. The CDR3 totals 15 residues. After removal of 5 bases from V and 6 bases from J, the junction contained 7 bases not matched to a gene. The germline CDR1 and CDR2 sequences are SGHAT and FQNNGV. The CDR3: CASSIAGEWAGELFF. The CDR3 nucleotides are TGTGCCAGCAGCATAGCGGGGGAATGGGCCGGGGAGCTGTTTTTT.

This clone is a singleton in its sample. V is TRBV28 and J is TRBJ1-5; D is unresolved. Trimming stripped 3 bases from V and 2 bases from J, with 5 bases between. Per the germline V gene, CDR1 is MDHEN and CDR2 is SYDVKM. The CDR3 spans 13 residues. DNA of the CDR3: TGTGCCAGCAGTTTGTTAGGCAATCAGCCCCAGCATTTT. Protein product: CASSLLGNQPQHF.

This chain joins TRBV6-4 and TRBJ2-7, with D perhaps TRBD2 (6 bases). The germline gives CDR1 MRHNA, CDR2 SNTAGT. This CDR3 is built from 14 residues. Deletions cut 6 bases from V and 0 bases from J, with 12 bases between. CDR3 in amino acids: CASSPTGDSYEQYF. The CDR3 region has the DNA TGTGCCAGCAGCCCCACGGGGGACTCCTACGAGCAGTACTTC.

This chain joins TRBV7-9 and TRBJ2-7, with TRBD2 as a possible D gene (5 bases). Germline V gives CDR1 SEHNR, CDR2 FQNEAQ (reference sequence). V dropped 5 bases and J dropped 1 base, with 9 bases sitting between them. The CDR3 loop spans 13 amino acids. This chain's CDR3 is CASSARGSYEQYF. The CDR3 nucleotides are TGTGCCAGCAGCGCCCGGGGTTCCTACGAGCAGTACTTC.

With respect to this clone: The sample has other DNA sequences that encode this CDR3 too. This chain links TRBV19 with TRBJ1-2; 7 nucleotides agree with TRBD1. Per the germline V gene, CDR1 is LNHDA and CDR2 is SQIVND (reference sequence). The CDR3 consists of 14 residues. V lost 5 bases, J lost 0 bases, and 3 bases stayed unmatched. The CDR3 is CASSVGQTNYGYTF. The CDR3 DNA is TGTGCCAGTAGTGTGGGACAGACTAACTATGGCTACACCTTC.

In DNA, the CDR3 is TGTGCCAGCAGCTCGTCAGGGGGCGTGGGGGAGACCCAGTACTTC. It specifies CASSSSGGVGETQYF. The rearrangement links TRBV7-2 to TRBJ2-5, with 8 nucleotides matching TRBD1. The CDR3 loop spans 15 amino acids. The trim removed 4 bases at V and 5 bases at J, leaving 9 bases unmatched. From germline, CDR1 is SGHTA and CDR2 FQGNSA.

The V gene is TRBV11-2, the J gene TRBJ2-1, with 7 bases matching TRBD1. V dropped 2 bases and J dropped 1; count of bases not matched to a gene: 5. This CDR3 is built from 16 residues. Germline V gene sequence: CDR1 SGHAT, CDR2 FQNNGV. CDR3 sequence reads: CASSLLSGQSYNEQFF. DNA of the CDR3: TGTGCCAGCAGCTTATTATCGGGACAGTCCTACAATGAGCAGTTCTTC. Complete variable domain (other parts from reference TRBV11-2 and TRBJ2-1): EAGVAQSPRYKIIEKRQSVAFWCNPISGHATLYWYQQILGQGPKLLIQFQNNGVVDDSQLPKDRFSAERLKGVDSTLKIQPAKLEDSAVYLCASSLLSGQSYNEQFFGPGTRLTVL.

The chain has TRBV10-3 and TRBJ1-2; TRBD1 aligns across 9 bases. Germline trimming cut 2 bases from V and 0 bases from J; bases unmatched to any gene: 4. From germline, CDR1 is ENHRY and CDR2 SYGVKD. The CDR3 covers 16 residues. The CDR3 DNA reads TGTGCCATCAGTGAGACAGGGGGCGAGGCTAACTATGGCTACACCTTC. Amino acids: CAISETGGEANYGYTF.

This clone was observed a handful of times. This rearrangement joins TRBV6-5 to TRBJ1-1; 7 bases are a match to TRBD1. The CDR3 loop spans 14 amino acids. CDR1 MNHEY and CDR2 SVGAGI come from the germline V gene. The V gene end was trimmed by 2 bases and the J gene end by 1 base; junction bases not matched to a gene: 1. CDR3 sequence (DNA): TGTGCCAGCAGTTACGCAGGGGGGAACACTGAAGCTTTCTTT. This translates into CASSYAGGNTEAFF.

This clone was detected only a few times. This chain links TRBV2 with TRBJ2-7; D uncertain. Germline lookup yields CDR1 SNHLY and CDR2 FYNNEI. Between the trimmed V and J ends, which lost 0 bases and 4 bases, there was a span of 7 bases. The CDR3 length is 13 residues. The CDR3 coding sequence is TGTGCCAGCAGTGAAGCGGGCCGTTACGAGCAGTACTTC. This encodes CASSEAGRYEQYF.

The chain links TRBV6-5 to TRBJ1-2; 10 bases are a match to TRBD1. After removal of 7 bases from V and 7 bases from J, the junction contained 6 bases not matched to a gene. This CDR3 spans 13 amino acids. Per germline, CDR1 MNHEY and CDR2 SVGAGI. CDR3: CASNRDRGSGYTF. The CDR3 DNA follows: TGTGCCAGCAATCGGGACAGGGGCAGTGGCTACACCTTC.

The sample holds one count of this clone. This rearrangement joins TRBV27 to TRBJ1-1, with 9 bases identical to TRBD1. Trimming cost V 10 bases and J 0 bases; bases outside gene matches: 9. The CDR3 consists of 15 residues. Germline CDR1 reads MNHEY; CDR2 reads SMNVEV (reference sequence). The chain's CDR3 is CATFSGTGMNTEAFF. The DNA of the CDR3 is TGTGCCACCTTTTCCGGGACAGGGATGAACACTGAAGCTTTCTTT.

V and J are TRBV6-6 and TRBJ1-4, with a weak D call TRBD1 (6 bases). Germline V lookup: CDR1 MNHNY, CDR2 SVGAGI (reference sequence). Trimming stripped 7 bases from V and 2 bases from J, with 11 bases between. The CDR3 consists of 14 residues. The CDR3 sequence is CASTIDRTNEKLFF. The CDR3, as DNA: TGTGCCAGCACTATCGACAGGACTAATGAAAAACTGTTTTTT.

V gene TRBV13 combines with J gene TRBJ1-2, with D possibly TRBD1 on 6 matching bases. CDR1 and CDR2 from the germline V gene are PRHDT and FYEKMQ (reference sequence). Trimming left V 4 bases short and J 11 bases short, with 11 bases between. This CDR3 comprises 11 residues. Here the CDR3 DNA reads TGTGCCAGCAGCTCCGGACAGTCATACACCTTC. Encoded protein: CASSSGQSYTF.

The chain uses TRBV24-1 and TRBJ2-7, with a weak D call TRBD1 (5 bases). The V end lost 7 bases, the J end lost 5 bases, and 8 bases lay between the germline ends. Germline values: CDR1 KGHDR, CDR2 SFDVKD. There are 11 residues in the CDR3. The CDR3 spells CATSWGHEQYF. CDR3 nucleotide sequence: TGTGCCACCAGCTGGGGCCACGAGCAGTACTTC.

The J gene is TRBJ2-7, the V gene TRBV7-3, with D tentatively TRBD1 (5 bases). V was shortened by 5 bases and J by 2 bases, with 13 bases between the two germline ends. CDR1 and CDR2 (germline): SGHTA, FQGTGA. The CDR3 spans 14 residues. CDR3 nucleotides: TGTGCCAGCAGCGCAACTCAGACAGCCTACGAGCAGTACTTC. This encodes CASSATQTAYEQYF.

This clone has a single count. V gene TRBV19 combines with J gene TRBJ1-3, with D unclear. This CDR3 has 15 residues. V was shortened by 2 bases and J by 0 bases, with 8 bases between the two germline ends. The V gene's germline CDR1 is LNHDA and CDR2 SQIVND (reference sequence). CDR3 bases: TGTGCCAGTAGTATACCCAACAACTCTGGAAACACCATATATTTT. Encoded protein: CASSIPNNSGNTIYF.

The V gene is TRBV6-5, the J gene TRBJ1-2; 7 bases are shared with TRBD1. This CDR3 contains 13 residues. The V gene end was trimmed by 6 bases and the J gene end by 5 bases; junction bases not matched to a gene: 6. Germline V CDR1 and CDR2: MNHEY, SVGAGI. In DNA, the CDR3 is TGTGCCAGCAGACAAGGGACAGTTTATGGCTACACCTTC. Its translation: CASRQGTVYGYTF.

This clone showed up just a few times. The V call is TRBV6-5, the J call TRBJ1-2, with D perhaps matching TRBD1 (5 bases). CDR1 and CDR2 (germline): MNHEY, SVGAGI. The V and J ends lost 2 bases and 8 bases respectively, with 12 bases between them. The CDR3 totals 13 residues. CDR3: CASSYGAGRGYTF. In DNA, the CDR3 is TGTGCCAGCAGTTACGGGGCAGGGAGGGGCTACACCTTC.

The chain is built from TRBV11-3 and TRBJ2-3; 13 bases are a match to TRBD2. The CDR3 extends over 18 amino acids. CDR1 is SGHNT, CDR2 YENEEA, per germline. V lost 5 bases, J lost 1 base, and 9 bases stayed unmatched. CDR3 nucleotides: TGTGCCAGCAGCAGAGGACTAGCGGGGGCGCGGGGCACAGATACGCAGTATTTT. Translated: CASSRGLAGARGTDTQYF.

The chain joins TRBV7-8 to TRBJ1-5, with no clear D. The CDR3 loop spans 12 amino acids. Germline V lookup: CDR1 SGHVS, CDR2 FQNEAQ. The V and J ends lost 3 bases and 5 bases respectively, with 5 bases between them. CDR3 bases: TGTGCCAGCAGCTTTATAGATCAGCCCCAGCATTTT. Amino acids: CASSFIDQPQHF.

The chain carries TRBV7-2 and TRBJ2-5, with D perhaps TRBD2 (6 bases). The germline V gene has CDR1 SGHTA and CDR2 FQGNSA. The CDR3 covers 14 residues. With 1 base removed from V and 7 bases from J, the gap between germline ends came to 13 bases. CDR3 sequence reads: CASSLVWAGGTQYF. The CDR3, as DNA: TGTGCCAGCAGCTTAGTGTGGGCCGGGGGGACCCAGTACTTC.